The clone carrying this T cell receptor (beta chain) was seen a single time. Its antigen remains unknown. This CDR3 spans 13 amino acids. The germline V and J ends were trimmed by 4 bases and 2 bases, with 6 bases remaining between them. Germline CDR1 GTSNPN, CDR2 SVGIG (reference sequence). Time point denoted: week 11, during vaccination. Vaccination used 300 ug of mutant IDH1 20-mer peptide per dose, with topical imiquimod. This specimen comes from a study of a mutant IDH1 vaccine in newly diagnosed glioma. About the study: Before enrollment, the patients had been treated with radiotherapy alone, temozolomide alone, or both together. Most of them had received both.

Produced via immunoSEQ multiplex PCR; TCRdb's table is partial and in-frame only. The repertoire has 40,000 to 55,000 clones, over 75% of them found once; the top ten carry under 2.5%. J is TRBJ2-6 and V is TRBV30, with D unresolved. Sequencing used PBMCs, obtained from a glioma patient whose treatment included an IDH1 peptide vaccine. This TCR came from a man aged 50-60 years with glioma. The CDR3 DNA reads as TGTGCCTGGAACTTAGCTGGGGCCAACGTCCTGACTTTC. This sequence encodes CAWNLAGANVLTF.